One sample yielded the 29 T cell receptor beta chains listed below, sequenced in a study of blood T cell repertoires in COVID-19. Some clones are missing from TCRdb's copy, which holds only in-frame ones; the method was immunoSEQ multiplex PCR. The sample lists 300,000 to 400,000 clones, 75% to 90% occurring once. The sequenced material came from peripheral blood. These receptors came from a woman aged 55-75 years with COVID-19, enrolled during active disease.

This sequence joins TRBV5-6 and TRBJ2-1, with 8 positions matching TRBD1. Germline trimming cut 4 bases from V and 6 bases from J; bases unmatched to any gene: 6. This CDR3 has 14 residues. The germline V gene has CDR1 SGHDT and CDR2 YYEEEE. The CDR3: CASSQTGVRNEQFF. Written as DNA, the CDR3 is TGTGCCAGCAGCCAGACAGGGGTCCGCAATGAGCAGTTCTTC.

This chain joins TRBV7-2 and TRBJ2-7; 7 bases agree with TRBD1. The CDR3 extends over 14 amino acids. Germline lookup yields CDR1 SGHTA and CDR2 FQGNSA. With 2 bases clipped from V and 1 base from J, the junction kept 2 bases outside the gene matches. CDR3 region: CASSLLGQSYEQYF. The CDR3 region has the DNA TGTGCCAGCAGCTTACTGGGACAGTCCTACGAGCAGTACTTC.

Many counts were recorded for this clone. The CDR3 reads CASSISGGTLNLGQYF. For the CDR3, the DNA is TGTGCCAGTAGTATAAGCGGTGGGACATTAAACCTAGGGCAGTACTTC. The chain joins TRBV19 to TRBJ2-7, with a weak D call TRBD1 (6 bases). This CDR3 has 16 amino acids. Trimming removed 2 bases at V and 9 bases at J, with 23 bases between. Germline loops: CDR1 LNHDA, CDR2 SQIVND (reference sequence). The variable domain in full, with the rest retrieved from reference TRBV19 and TRBJ2-7, is DGGITQSPKYLFRKEGQNVTLSCEQNLNHDAMYWYRQDPGQGLRLIYYSQIVNDFQKGDIAEGYSVSREKKESFPLTVTSAQKNPTAFYLCASSISGGTLNLGQYFGPGTRLTVT.

The rearrangement joins TRBV6-5 to TRBJ2-5, with TRBD1 matching over 9 bases. Germline trimming cut 0 bases from V and 2 bases from J; bases unmatched to any gene: 4. The CDR3 spans 16 residues. Germline V gene data show CDR1 as MNHEY and CDR2 as SVGAGI. CDR3 bases: TGTGCCAGCAGTTACTCGATGGGACAGGGACAAGAGACCCAGTACTTC. It specifies CASSYSMGQGQETQYF.

This clone was counted a few times. The V gene is TRBV6-5, the J gene TRBJ2-5; perhaps TRBD2 as D (6 bases). Germline V lookup: CDR1 MNHEY, CDR2 SVGAGI. V lost 0 bases, J lost 4 bases, and 12 bases lay in between. This CDR3 is 15 amino acids long. CDR3 nucleotides: TGTGCCAGCAGTTACTCGATACTAGCCGGAGAGACCCAGTACTTC. Its protein product is CASSYSILAGETQYF.

The genes are TRBV21-1 and TRBJ2-1; the table's D call TRBD2 went unverified against the DNA. TRBV21-1 is an annotated pseudogene. This CDR3 is 16 amino acids long. CDR3 in amino acids: CASSKGSRAGGNEQFF. DNA for the CDR3: TGTGCCAGCAGCAAAGGCTCGAGAGCGGGGGGGAATGAGCAGTTCTTC.

This rearrangement joins TRBV6-1 to TRBJ2-7, with 9 positions matching TRBD1. Germline V gene data show CDR1 as MNHNS and CDR2 as SASEGT. J gave up 0 bases and V 1 base, and 1 base lay outside the gene matches. The CDR3 totals 15 residues. CDR3 protein: CASSEGTGASYEQYF. CDR3 coding DNA: TGTGCCAGCAGTGAAGGGACAGGGGCCTCCTACGAGCAGTACTTC.

V gene TRBV30 combines with J gene TRBJ1-1; maybe TRBD1 (5 bases). Germline CDR1 and CDR2: GTSNPN and SVGIG (reference sequence). The CDR3 has 11 residues. Deletions cut 3 bases from V and 6 bases from J, with 8 bases between. This CDR3 reads CAWRGGSEAFF. Written as DNA, the CDR3 is TGTGCCTGGAGGGGGGGGTCTGAAGCTTTCTTT.

CDR3 sequence: CASSSRNSNQPQHF. In DNA form, the CDR3 reads TGTGCCAGCAGCTCGCGGAATAGCAATCAGCCCCAGCATTTT. This sequence joins TRBV6-5 and TRBJ1-5, with D unresolved. The ends were cut back, 6 bases at V and 0 bases at J, with 9 bases in the middle. CDR1 and CDR2 from the germline V gene are MNHEY and SVGAGI. The CDR3 totals 14 residues.

The J gene is TRBJ1-2, the V gene TRBV6-2 or TRBV6-3; D uncertain. The germline CDR1 and CDR2 sequences are MNHEY and SVGEGT. CDR3 size: 12 residues. Trimming took off 2 bases at V and 4 bases at J, with 5 bases between the two ends. The CDR3 region has the DNA TGTGCCAGCAGTTACCCGGGCTATGGCTACACCTTC. Translating it yields CASSYPGYGYTF.

V is TRBV3-1 (or the pseudogene TRBV3-2) and J is TRBJ1-5; D perhaps matches TRBD1 (5 bases). The CDR3 is 13 residues long. V lost 6 bases to trimming and J lost 3 bases, with 9 bases between them. Germline lookup yields CDR1 LGHDT and CDR2 YNNKEL (reference sequence). CDR3 nucleotides: TGTGCCAGCAGTCACAGGTTCAATCAGCCCCAGCATTTT. Its protein product is CASSHRFNQPQHF.

This sequence joins TRBV4-1 and TRBJ2-3, with 11 bases matching TRBD2. V dropped 0 bases and J dropped 6; count of bases not matched to a gene: 17. CDR3 length: 20 residues. CDR1 MGHRA and CDR2 YSYEKL come from the germline V gene. CDR3 residues: CASSQDAHGTSGYSRDTQYF. The CDR3 region has the DNA TGCGCCAGCAGCCAAGACGCACATGGGACTAGCGGTTACTCACGGGATACGCAGTATTTT.

The chain combines TRBV11-3 with TRBJ2-2; D unresolved. This CDR3 contains 15 residues. Trimming cost V 0 bases and J 1 base, with 6 bases left between them. Germline lookup yields CDR1 SGHNT and CDR2 YENEEA. The CDR3 DNA reads TGTGCCAGCAGCTTAGAACCAGGGAACACCGGGGAGCTGTTTTTT. This gives the protein CASSLEPGNTGELFF.

This clone came up a few times. The rearrangement links TRBV9 to TRBJ2-5; possible D gene TRBD2, 6 bases. Germline lookup yields CDR1 SGDLS and CDR2 YYNGEE. The CDR3 has 14 residues. Trimming took 3 bases from V and 5 from J, leaving 14 bases between them. The CDR3 spells CASSAGSTSETQYF. DNA of the CDR3: TGTGCCAGCAGCGCCGGGAGCACCTCGGAGACCCAGTACTTC.

This chain's CDR3 is CASSPPGQGKTEAFF. CDR3 nucleotides: TGTGCCAGCTCACCACCGGGACAGGGGAAAACTGAAGCTTTCTTT. The J gene is TRBJ1-1, the V gene TRBV18, with 10 bases matching TRBD1. The V gene's germline CDR1 is KGHSH and CDR2 LQKENI. This CDR3 is built from 15 residues. J gave up 5 bases and V 0 bases, and 3 bases lay outside the gene matches.

This sequence joins TRBV6-1 and TRBJ2-1, with D possibly being TRBD1 (5 bases). CDR1 and CDR2 from the germline V gene are MNHNS and SASEGT. V lost 3 bases to trimming and J lost 8 bases, with 8 bases between them. The CDR3 consists of 12 residues. The CDR3 sequence is CASSDQGYEQFF. CDR3 nucleotide sequence: TGTGCCAGCAGTGACCAGGGTTATGAGCAGTTCTTC.

The rearrangement uses TRBV9 and TRBJ1-1; 10 bases are a match to TRBD1. CDR3 length: 14 amino acids. V lost 4 bases to trimming and J lost 7 bases; unmatched junction nucleotides: 7. CDR1 is SGDLS, CDR2 YYNGEE, per germline. CDR3: CASSPDRGRDEAFF. The CDR3 nucleotides read TGTGCCAGCAGCCCAGACAGGGGGCGGGATGAAGCTTTCTTT.

In this sample, this clone turned up once. V gene TRBV10-2 combines with J gene TRBJ2-7, with TRBD1 as a possible D gene (6 bases). The germline gives CDR1 WSHSY, CDR2 SAAADI. V was trimmed by 6 bases and J by 5 bases, leaving 14 bases between them. The CDR3 loop spans 13 amino acids. CDR3 DNA: TGCGCCAGCAGCAGGGGTCCGGTCGACGAGCAGTACTTC. This codes for CASSRGPVDEQYF.

This clone was seen more than once but under ten times. This chain uses TRBV14 with TRBJ1-1; unclear D gene. The CDR3 has 13 amino acids. Per germline, CDR1 SGHDN and CDR2 FVKESK. The V and J ends lost 4 bases and 4 bases respectively, with 10 bases between them. The CDR3 protein is CASSPGSRTEAFF. The DNA of the CDR3 is TGTGCCAGCAGCCCAGGTTCGCGCACTGAAGCTTTCTTT.

This chain joins TRBV7-2 and TRBJ2-7, with D possibly TRBD1 on 6 matching bases. Germline lookup yields CDR1 SGHTA and CDR2 FQGNSA. The CDR3 is 14 amino acids. The ends were cut back, 5 bases at V and 3 bases at J, with 14 bases in the middle. CDR3 DNA: TGTGCCAGCAGCCCGCAACAGGGTCTCTACGAGCAGTACTTC. Protein sequence: CASSPQQGLYEQYF.

The gene calls are TRBV27 and TRBJ1-1; possibly TRBD1 for D (5 bases). The CDR3 is 13 amino acids. The ends were cut back, 6 bases at V and 0 bases at J, with 8 bases in the middle. Germline V gene lookup returns CDR1 MNHEY and CDR2 SMNVEV (reference sequence). The CDR3 bases are TGTGCCAGCAGGACAGCCCTGAACACTGAAGCTTTCTTT. As protein: CASRTALNTEAFF.

The chain is built from TRBV6-2 or TRBV6-3 and TRBJ2-5, with unresolved D. This CDR3 has 16 residues. Between the trimmed V and J ends, which lost 0 bases and 1 base, there was a span of 12 bases. The germline V gene encodes CDR1 MNHEY and CDR2 SVGEGT. CDR3 sequence (DNA): TGTGCCAGCAGTTACTCGAGGTTCGGCAGCCAAGAGACCCAGTACTTC. This codes for CASSYSRFGSQETQYF.

This clone showed up many times. The junction departs from the called germline gene at one end, perhaps through a read error. The genes are TRBV7-2 and TRBJ1-6; perhaps TRBD1 as D (5 bases). Looked up from germline, CDR1 is SGHTA and CDR2 is FQGNSA. The CDR3 loop spans 17 amino acids. CDR3 residues: CASSLKRGFEYNPPLHF. Here the CDR3 DNA reads TGTGCCAGCAGCTTAAAGCGGGGGTTCGAGTATAATCCACCCCTCCACTTT.

The V and J genes are TRBV4-1 and TRBJ1-3, with D perhaps TRBD1 (5 bases). Trimming cost V 4 bases and J 3 bases, with 16 bases left between them. Germline lookup yields CDR1 MGHRA and CDR2 YSYEKL. This CDR3 has 16 residues. The CDR3, as DNA: TGCGCCAGCAGCCCCCCCCGGGGGGAGGGTGGAAACACCATATATTTT. Its protein product is CASSPPRGEGGNTIYF.

This CDR3 reads CASSLGKTGKTLTEAFF. The CDR3 DNA follows: TGTGCCAGCAGCCTCGGTAAAACAGGGAAAACATTAACTGAAGCTTTCTTT. The chain employs TRBV14 and TRBJ1-1; D may be TRBD1 (6 bases). V was cut by 4 bases and J by 5 bases, with 23 bases left in between. This CDR3 contains 17 residues. Germline CDR1 SGHDN, CDR2 FVKESK.

The rearrangement joins TRBV18 to TRBJ2-7, with a possible D match to TRBD1 (5 bases). The CDR3 runs 14 residues. Germline V gene sequence: CDR1 KGHSH, CDR2 LQKENI. Trimming left V 1 base short and J 0 bases short, with 7 bases between. Here the CDR3 reads CASSPRGNSYEQYF. CDR3 DNA: TGTGCCAGCTCACCACGGGGCAACTCCTACGAGCAGTACTTC.

The chain employs TRBV11-3 and TRBJ2-3; 10 bases line up with TRBD1. The germline CDR1 and CDR2 sequences are SGHNT and YENEEA. CDR3 length: 17 amino acids. After removal of 1 base from V and 3 bases from J, the junction contained 7 bases not matched to a gene. The CDR3 spells CASSLATGTGETDTQYF. DNA for the CDR3: TGTGCCAGCAGCTTAGCCACCGGGACAGGGGAGACAGATACGCAGTATTTT. Drawing the rest from reference TRBV11-3 and TRBJ2-3, the complete variable domain is EAGVVQSPRYKIIEKKQPVAFWCNPISGHNTLYWYLQNLGQGPELLIRYENEEAVDDSQLPKDRFSAERLKGVDSTLKIQPAELGDSAVYLCASSLATGTGETDTQYFGPGTRLTVL.

This clone was seen only once. V usage is TRBV3-1 (or the pseudogene TRBV3-2) and J usage is TRBJ2-1; tentatively, D is TRBD2 (5 bases). V dropped 4 bases and J dropped 6 bases, with 10 bases sitting between them. Germline loops: CDR1 LGHDT, CDR2 YNNKEL (reference sequence). The CDR3 has 13 amino acids. The CDR3 DNA is TGTGCCAGCAGCCTCGGACTCCTCAATGAGCAGTTCTTC. Amino acids: CASSLGLLNEQFF.

This clone was observed a few times. The chain recombines TRBV6-5 with TRBJ2-1, with 7 bases that match TRBD1. CDR3 length equals 13 residues. Germline CDR1 reads MNHEY; CDR2 reads SVGAGI. The V and J ends lost 6 bases and 8 bases, in that order; junction bases with no gene match: 7. The CDR3: CASRRQGADEQFF. The CDR3 DNA reads as TGTGCCAGCAGAAGACAGGGAGCGGATGAGCAGTTCTTC.